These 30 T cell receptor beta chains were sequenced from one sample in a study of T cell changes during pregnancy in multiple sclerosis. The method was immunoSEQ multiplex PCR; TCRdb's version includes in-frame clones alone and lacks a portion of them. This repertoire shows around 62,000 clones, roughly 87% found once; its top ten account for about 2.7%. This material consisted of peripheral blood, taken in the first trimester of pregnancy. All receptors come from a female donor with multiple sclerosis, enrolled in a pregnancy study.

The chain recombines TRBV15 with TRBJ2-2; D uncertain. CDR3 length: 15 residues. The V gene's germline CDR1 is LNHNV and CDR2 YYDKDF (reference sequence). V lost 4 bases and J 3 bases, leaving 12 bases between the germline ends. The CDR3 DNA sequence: TGTGCCACCAGCATTGACACCCATCACACCGGGGAGCTGTTTTTT. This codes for CATSIDTHHTGELFF.

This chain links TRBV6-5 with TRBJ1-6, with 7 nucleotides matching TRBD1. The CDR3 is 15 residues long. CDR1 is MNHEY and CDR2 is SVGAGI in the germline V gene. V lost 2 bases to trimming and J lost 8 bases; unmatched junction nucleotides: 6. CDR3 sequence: CASSYRGGQDSPLHF. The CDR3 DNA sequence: TGTGCCAGCAGTTACAGAGGGGGCCAGGATTCACCCCTCCACTTT.

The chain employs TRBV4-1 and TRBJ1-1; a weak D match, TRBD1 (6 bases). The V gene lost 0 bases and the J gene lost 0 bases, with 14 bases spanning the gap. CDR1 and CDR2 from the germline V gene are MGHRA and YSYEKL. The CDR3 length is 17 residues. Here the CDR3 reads CASSQDRRRGMNTEAFF. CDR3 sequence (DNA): TGCGCCAGCAGCCAAGATCGGCGTAGGGGGATGAACACTGAAGCTTTCTTT.

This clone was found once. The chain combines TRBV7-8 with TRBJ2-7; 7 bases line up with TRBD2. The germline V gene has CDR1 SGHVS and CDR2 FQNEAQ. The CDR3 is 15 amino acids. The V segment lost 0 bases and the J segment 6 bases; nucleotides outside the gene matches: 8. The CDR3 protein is CASSLAGGFLSEQYF. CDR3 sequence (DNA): TGTGCCAGCAGCTTAGCGGGGGGGTTTCTGAGCGAGCAGTACTTC.

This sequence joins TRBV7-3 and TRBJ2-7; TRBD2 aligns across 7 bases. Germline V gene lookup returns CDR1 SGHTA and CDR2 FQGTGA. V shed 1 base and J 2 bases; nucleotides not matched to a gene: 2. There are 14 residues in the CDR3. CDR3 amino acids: CASSLSGGAYEQYF. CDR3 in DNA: TGTGCCAGCAGCTTAAGCGGGGGTGCCTACGAGCAGTACTTC.

In DNA, the CDR3 is TGTGCCTCCGGGGCGGGACAGGGTCTTAGCAATCAGCCCCAGCATTTT. It translates to CASGAGQGLSNQPQHF. The chain employs TRBV9 and TRBJ1-5; 9 nucleotides align to TRBD1. Germline CDR1 is SGDLS and CDR2 is YYNGEE. J gave up 0 bases and V 10 bases, and 11 bases lay outside the gene matches. The CDR3 contains 16 residues.

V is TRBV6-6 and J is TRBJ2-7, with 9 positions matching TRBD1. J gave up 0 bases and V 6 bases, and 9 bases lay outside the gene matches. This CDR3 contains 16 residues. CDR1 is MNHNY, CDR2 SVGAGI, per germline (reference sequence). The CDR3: CASRSPGTGTSYEQYF. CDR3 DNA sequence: TGTGCCAGCAGGTCCCCCGGGACAGGGACCTCCTACGAGCAGTACTTC.

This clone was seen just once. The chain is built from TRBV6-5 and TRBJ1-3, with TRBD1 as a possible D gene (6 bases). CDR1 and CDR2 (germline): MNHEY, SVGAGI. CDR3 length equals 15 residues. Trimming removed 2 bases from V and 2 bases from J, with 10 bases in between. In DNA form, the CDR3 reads TGTGCCAGCAGTTACGGACAGCGACCTGGAAACACCATATATTTT. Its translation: CASSYGQRPGNTIYF.

The CDR3 nucleotides are TGTGCCAGCAGCTTAGAAAACTCGCGGGGGAATGAGCAGTTCTTC. The encoded protein is CASSLENSRGNEQFF. The chain employs TRBV7-9 and TRBJ2-1, with 7 positions matching TRBD2. In germline, CDR1 is SEHNR, CDR2 FQNEAQ (reference sequence). Trimming removed 1 base from V and 7 bases from J; junction bases left unmatched: 7. The CDR3 has 15 residues.

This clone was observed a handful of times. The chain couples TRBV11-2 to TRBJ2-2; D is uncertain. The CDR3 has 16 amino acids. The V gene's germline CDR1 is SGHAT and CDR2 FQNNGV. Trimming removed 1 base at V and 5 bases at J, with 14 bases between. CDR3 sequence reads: CASSLAGSVGTGELFF. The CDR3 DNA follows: TGTGCCAGCAGCTTAGCCGGGTCGGTCGGGACCGGGGAGCTGTTTTTT.

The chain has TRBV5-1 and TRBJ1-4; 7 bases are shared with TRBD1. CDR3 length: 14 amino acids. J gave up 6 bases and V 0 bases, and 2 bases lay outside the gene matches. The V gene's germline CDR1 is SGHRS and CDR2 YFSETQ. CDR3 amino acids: CASSLGQGDEKLFF. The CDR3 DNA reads TGCGCCAGCAGCTTGGGGCAGGGGGATGAAAAACTGTTTTTT. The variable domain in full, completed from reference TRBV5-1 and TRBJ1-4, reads KAGVTQTPRYLIKTRGQQVTLSCSPISGHRSVSWYQQTPGQGLQFLFEYFSETQRNKGNFPGRFSGRQFSNSRSEMNVSTLELGDSALYLCASSLGQGDEKLFFGSGTQLSVL.

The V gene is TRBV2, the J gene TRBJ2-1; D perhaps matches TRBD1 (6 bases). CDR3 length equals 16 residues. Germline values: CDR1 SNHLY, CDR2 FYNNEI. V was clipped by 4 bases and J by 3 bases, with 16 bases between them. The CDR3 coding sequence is TGTGCCAGCAGTGGGGGGCTCCGGGACAACTACAATGAGCAGTTCTTC. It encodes CASSGGLRDNYNEQFF.

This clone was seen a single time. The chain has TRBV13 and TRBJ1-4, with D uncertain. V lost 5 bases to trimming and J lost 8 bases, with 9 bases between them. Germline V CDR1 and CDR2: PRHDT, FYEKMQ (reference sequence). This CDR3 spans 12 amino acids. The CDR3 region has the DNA TGTGCCAGCAGCCTCCCAGGAGAAAAACTGTTTTTT. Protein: CASSLPGEKLFF.

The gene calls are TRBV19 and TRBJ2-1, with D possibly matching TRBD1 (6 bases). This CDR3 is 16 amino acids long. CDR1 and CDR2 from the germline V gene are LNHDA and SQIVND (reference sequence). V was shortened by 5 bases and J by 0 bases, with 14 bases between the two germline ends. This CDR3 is CASSSGQSSSYNEQFF. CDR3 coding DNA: TGTGCCAGTAGTTCCGGACAGTCCAGCTCCTACAATGAGCAGTTCTTC.

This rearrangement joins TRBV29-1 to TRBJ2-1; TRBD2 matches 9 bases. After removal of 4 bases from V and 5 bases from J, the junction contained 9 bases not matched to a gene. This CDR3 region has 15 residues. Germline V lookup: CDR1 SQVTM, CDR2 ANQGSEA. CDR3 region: CSVVPKTSGNNEQFF. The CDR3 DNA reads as TGCAGCGTTGTCCCCAAGACTAGCGGAAACAATGAGCAGTTCTTC.

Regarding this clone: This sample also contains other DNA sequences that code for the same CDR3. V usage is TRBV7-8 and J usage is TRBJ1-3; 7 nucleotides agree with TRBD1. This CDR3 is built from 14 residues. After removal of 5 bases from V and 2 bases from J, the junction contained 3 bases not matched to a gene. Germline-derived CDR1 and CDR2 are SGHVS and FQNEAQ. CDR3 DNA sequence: TGTGCCAGCAGCCCCCAGGGGGCTGGAAACACCATATATTTT. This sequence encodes CASSPQGAGNTIYF.

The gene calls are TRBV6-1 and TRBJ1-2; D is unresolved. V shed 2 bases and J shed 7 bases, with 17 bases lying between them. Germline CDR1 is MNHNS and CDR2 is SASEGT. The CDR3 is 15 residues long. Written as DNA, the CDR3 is TGTGCCAGCAGTGAACTTACGACCGGGGTTGGTGGCTACACCTTC. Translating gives CASSELTTGVGGYTF.

Here the CDR3 reads CASDRTSEERETQYF. CDR3 bases: TGTGCCAGCGATCGAACTAGCGAGGAGAGGGAGACCCAGTACTTC. This chain uses TRBV5-6 with TRBJ2-5; 7 bases align to TRBD2. V gave up 7 bases and J gave up 5 bases; unmatched junction bases: 14. The CDR3 contains 15 residues. In germline, CDR1 is SGHDT, CDR2 YYEEEE.

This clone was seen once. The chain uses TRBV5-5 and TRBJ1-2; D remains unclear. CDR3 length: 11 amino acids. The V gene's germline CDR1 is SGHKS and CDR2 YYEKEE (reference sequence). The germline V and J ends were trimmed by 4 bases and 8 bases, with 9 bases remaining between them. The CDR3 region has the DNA TGTGCCAGCAGCCTGGAGGAGGGCTACACCTTC. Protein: CASSLEEGYTF.

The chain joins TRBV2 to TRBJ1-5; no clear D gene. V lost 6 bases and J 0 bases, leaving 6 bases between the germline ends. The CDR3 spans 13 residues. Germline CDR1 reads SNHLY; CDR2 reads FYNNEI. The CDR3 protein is CASRAYSNQPQHF. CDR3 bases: TGTGCCAGCAGGGCTTATAGCAATCAGCCCCAGCATTTT.

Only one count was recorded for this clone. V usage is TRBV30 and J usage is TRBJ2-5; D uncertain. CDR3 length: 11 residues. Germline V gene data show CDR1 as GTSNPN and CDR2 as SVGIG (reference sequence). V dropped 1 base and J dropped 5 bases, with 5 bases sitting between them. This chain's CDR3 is CAWSASETQYF. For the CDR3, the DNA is TGTGCCTGGAGTGCCTCGGAGACCCAGTACTTC.

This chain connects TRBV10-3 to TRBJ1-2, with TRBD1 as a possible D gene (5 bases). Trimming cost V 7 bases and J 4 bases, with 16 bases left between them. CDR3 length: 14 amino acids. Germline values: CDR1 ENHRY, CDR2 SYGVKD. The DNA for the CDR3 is TGTGCCATCAACATGGGGGGTCGTAGCTATGGCTACACCTTC. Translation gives CAINMGGRSYGYTF.

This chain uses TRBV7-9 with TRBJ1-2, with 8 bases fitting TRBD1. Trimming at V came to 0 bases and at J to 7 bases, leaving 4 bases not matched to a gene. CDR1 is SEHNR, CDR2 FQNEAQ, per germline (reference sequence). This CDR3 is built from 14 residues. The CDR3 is CASSLADRVRGYTF. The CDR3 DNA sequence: TGTGCCAGCAGCTTAGCGGACAGGGTACGTGGCTACACCTTC.

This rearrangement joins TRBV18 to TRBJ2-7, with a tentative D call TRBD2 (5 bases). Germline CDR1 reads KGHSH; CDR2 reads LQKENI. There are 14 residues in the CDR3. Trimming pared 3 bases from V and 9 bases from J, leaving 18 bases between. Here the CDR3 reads CASSPPGVEGGQYF. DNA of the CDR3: TGTGCCAGCTCACCCCCCGGGGTCGAGGGCGGGCAGTACTTC. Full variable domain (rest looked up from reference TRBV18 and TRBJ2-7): NAGVMQNPRHLVRRRGQEARLRCSPMKGHSHVYWYRQLPEEGLKFMVYLQKENIIDESGMPKERFSAEFPKEGPSILRIQQVVRGDSAAYFCASSPPGVEGGQYFGPGTRLTVT.

CDR3 sequence (DNA): TGTGCCAGCCGGGACAGGGGCGCCTACGAGCAGTACTTC. Translating gives CASRDRGAYEQYF. The rearrangement links TRBV7-9 to TRBJ2-7; the match to TRBD1 covers 10 bases. V lost 8 bases to trimming and J lost 2 bases; unmatched junction nucleotides: 3. In germline, CDR1 is SEHNR, CDR2 FQNEAQ (reference sequence). The CDR3 is 13 residues long.

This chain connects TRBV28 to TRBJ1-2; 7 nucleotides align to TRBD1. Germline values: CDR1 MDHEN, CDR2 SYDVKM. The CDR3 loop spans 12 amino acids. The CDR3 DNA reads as TGTGCACAGGGGAATTCAGTCTATGGCTACACCTTC. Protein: CAQGNSVYGYTF.

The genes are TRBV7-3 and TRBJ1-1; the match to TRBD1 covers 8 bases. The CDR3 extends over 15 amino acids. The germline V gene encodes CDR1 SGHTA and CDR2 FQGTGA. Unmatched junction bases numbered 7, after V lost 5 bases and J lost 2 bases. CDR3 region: CASSPGQGENTEAFF. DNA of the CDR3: TGTGCCAGCAGCCCCGGACAGGGTGAAAACACTGAAGCTTTCTTT.

CDR3 nucleotide sequence: TGTGCCAGCTCACCCCGAGGACAGGGGGCGATGGCGAACACTGAAGCTTTCTTT. Residues: CASSPRGQGAMANTEAFF. The V gene is TRBV18, the J gene TRBJ1-1; 11 bases map to TRBD1. CDR3 length equals 18 residues. Germline V CDR1 and CDR2: KGHSH, LQKENI. Trimming at V came to 3 bases and at J to 1 base, leaving 10 bases not matched to a gene.

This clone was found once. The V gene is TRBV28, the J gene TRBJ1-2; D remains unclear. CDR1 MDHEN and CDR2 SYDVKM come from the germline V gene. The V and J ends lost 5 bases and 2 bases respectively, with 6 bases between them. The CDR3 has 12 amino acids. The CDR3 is CASSQLNYGYTF. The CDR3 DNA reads TGTGCCAGCAGTCAGTTGAACTATGGCTACACCTTC.

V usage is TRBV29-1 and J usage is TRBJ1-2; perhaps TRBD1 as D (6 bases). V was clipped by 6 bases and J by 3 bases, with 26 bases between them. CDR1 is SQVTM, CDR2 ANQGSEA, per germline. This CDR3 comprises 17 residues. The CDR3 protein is CSVAQSSDRLWDYGYTF. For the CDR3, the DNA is TGCAGCGTGGCCCAATCTTCTGACAGGTTATGGGACTATGGCTACACCTTC.